The rows below give T cell receptor beta chains drawn from one sample of a study of cytomegalovirus exposure and HLA in healthy donors. Profiling relied on immunoSEQ multiplex PCR, and the TCRdb table lists in-frame clones only, not all of them. The listing contains 70,000 or so clones. The sequenced sample was PBMCs. These receptors all stem from a man in his forties or fifties in good health and CMV-seronegative. CDR3s include the opening cysteine and the closing phenylalanine or tryptophan. D genes are given only for firm matches. Rows may omit the clone size; those that give it use once, few, many or a size class.

d_call,v_call,j_call,clone_size,cdr3_aa,cdr3_nt
TRBD2,TRBV18,TRBJ2-1,NA,CASSPGLAGVSYNEQFF,TGTGCCAGCTCACCGGGACTAGCGGGAGTATCGTACAATGAGCAGTTCTTC
TRBD2,TRBV4-3,TRBJ2-1,NA,CASSQGFSGGAYNEQFF,TGCGCCAGCAGCCAGGGTTTTAGCGGGGGGGCCTACAATGAGCAGTTCTTC
NA,TRBV7-6,TRBJ2-7,NA,CASSFHQGSYEQYF,TGTGCCAGCAGCTTTCATCAGGGCTCCTACGAGCAGTACTTC
NA,TRBV7-9,TRBJ2-1,NA,CASSLLGEERGEQFF,TGTGCCAGCAGCTTACTGGGAGAGGAGCGTGGTGAGCAGTTCTTC
TRBD2,TRBV11-3,TRBJ2-1,NA,CASSLGSGLAGAEQFF,TGTGCCAGCAGCTTAGGGTCCGGACTAGCGGGGGCTGAGCAGTTCTTC
NA,TRBV2,TRBJ2-1,NA,CASSESGMILGALEVF,TGTGCCAGCAGTGAATCTGGGATGATTCTGGGTGCCCTGGAGGTCTTC
TRBD2,TRBV11-2,TRBJ2-7,NA,CASSPRDWRASGRPHEQYF,TGTGCCAGCAGCCCAAGGGACTGGCGGGCGAGCGGGAGGCCGCACGAGCAGTACTTC
TRBD2,TRBV7-9,TRBJ2-2,NA,CASRGLAGGGGELFF,TGTGCCAGCCGGGGACTAGCGGGAGGAGGCGGGGAGCTGTTTTTT
NA,TRBV7-2,TRBJ2-5,NA,CASSLGAGSLQETQYF,TGTGCCAGCAGCTTAGGGGCGGGAAGCCTTCAAGAGACCCAGTACTTC
NA,TRBV2,TRBJ1-5,NA,CASIRTGDDQPQHF,TGTGCCAGCATTAGGACGGGGGATGATCAGCCCCAGCATTTT
TRBD2,TRBV9,TRBJ2-5,NA,CASSHPTSGRARETQYF,TGTGCCAGCAGCCACCCGACTAGCGGGAGGGCCAGAGAGACCCAGTACTTC
NA,TRBV5-4,TRBJ1-5,NA,CASSRGGNQPQHF,TGTGCCAGCAGCCGGGGAGGGAATCAGCCCCAGCATTTT
TRBD2,TRBV6-6,TRBJ2-7,NA,CASSPRGSGGYEQYF,TGTGCCAGCAGTCCGCGGGGGAGCGGGGGCTACGAGCAGTACTTC
NA,TRBV7-2,TRBJ2-5,NA,CASSLVGWSQETQYF,TGTGCCAGCAGCTTAGTCGGTTGGTCCCAAGAGACCCAGTACTTC
NA,TRBV27,TRBJ2-7,NA,CASSFHGHEQYF,TGTGCCAGCAGTTTCCATGGGCACGAGCAGTACTTC
NA,TRBV29-1,TRBJ1-6,NA,CSQAGLENSPLHF,TGCAGTCAAGCAGGGTTGGAGAATTCACCCCTCCACTTT
NA,TRBV9,TRBJ2-1,NA,CASSVDAGRYNEQFF,TGTGCCAGCAGCGTTGATGCGGGGAGGTACAATGAGCAGTTCTTC
NA,TRBV27,TRBJ2-5,NA,CASRMTGQETQYF,TGTGCCAGCAGGATGACAGGCCAAGAGACCCAGTACTTC
NA,TRBV4-2,TRBJ1-6,NA,CASSQPEGVTSPLHF,TGTGCCAGCAGCCAACCAGAAGGGGTGACTTCACCCCTCCACTTT
TRBD2,TRBV5-1,TRBJ2-5,NA,CASSLGASGEETQYF,TGCGCCAGCAGCTTGGGGGCTAGCGGGGAAGAGACCCAGTACTTC
TRBD1,TRBV7-9,TRBJ2-6,NA,CASSRDSHLSGANVLTF,TGTGCCAGCAGCAGGGACAGCCACCTCTCTGGGGCCAACGTCCTGACTTTC
TRBD1,TRBV7-9,TRBJ1-6,NA,CASSLRRGQNNSPLHF,TGTGCCAGCAGCTTGAGAAGGGGACAGAATAATTCACCCCTCCACTTT
NA,TRBV14,TRBJ1-4,NA,CASSQYQGSGHFGEKLFF,TGTGCCAGCAGCCAGTACCAGGGTTCGGGACATTTTGGTGAAAAACTGTTTTTT
NA,TRBV28,TRBJ1-1,NA,CASSLMTPNTEAFF,TGTGCCAGCAGCCTTATGACACCGAACACTGAAGCTTTCTTT
TRBD1,TRBV28,TRBJ1-5,NA,CASSQLSGGTNQPQHF,TGTGCCAGCAGTCAACTATCAGGGGGCACAAATCAGCCCCAGCATTTT
NA,TRBV2,TRBJ1-2,NA,CASSELRGSRYGYTF,TGTGCCAGCAGTGAACTTAGGGGGAGTAGATATGGCTACACCTTC
TRBD1,TRBV5-1,TRBJ2-5,NA,CASSFGTGPQETQYF,TGCGCCAGCAGCTTCGGGACAGGGCCGCAAGAGACCCAGTACTTC
NA,TRBV5-1,TRBJ2-5,NA,CASSVTGTGETQYF,TGCGCCAGCAGCGTGACAGGGACTGGGGAGACCCAGTACTTC
TRBD1,TRBV7-2,TRBJ2-1,NA,CASSRMTGGGHEQFF,TGTGCCAGCAGCCGAATGACAGGGGGAGGACATGAGCAGTTCTTC
TRBD1,TRBV10-2,TRBJ1-4,NA,CASKGTGHDEKLFF,TGCGCCAGCAAAGGGACAGGGCACGATGAAAAACTGTTTTTT
TRBD2,TRBV28,TRBJ2-7,NA,CASSSGLADYEQYF,TGTGCCAGCAGTTCGGGACTAGCGGACTACGAGCAGTACTTC
TRBD1,TRBV15,TRBJ2-5,NA,CATSITGQINAETQYF,TGTGCCACCAGCATAACGGGACAGATAAACGCGGAGACCCAGTACTTC
NA,TRBV30,TRBJ1-1,NA,CAWVAGEAFF,TGTGCCTGGGTCGCAGGTGAAGCTTTCTTT
NA,TRBV11-1,TRBJ1-2,NA,CASSPGGGGGYAF,TGTGCCAGCAGCCCTGGTGGGGGAGGCGGCTACGCCTTC
NA,TRBV18,TRBJ1-1,NA,CASSFEGGGWVTEAFF,TGTGCCAGCTCATTCGAAGGGGGGGGCTGGGTAACTGAAGCTTTCTTT
NA,TRBV5-1,TRBJ1-2,NA,CASSQMAGDNYGYTF,TGCGCCAGCAGTCAAATGGCGGGAGATAACTATGGCTACACCTTC
TRBD2,TRBV19,TRBJ2-1,NA,CASSPLAGGEQFF,TGTGCCAGTAGCCCACTAGCGGGGGGTGAGCAGTTCTTC
NA,TRBV30,TRBJ2-5,NA,CAWTRGGRLAETKETQYF,TGTGCCTGGACTCGAGGGGGAAGGCTAGCGGAAACCAAAGAGACCCAGTACTTC
TRBD1,TRBV6-1,TRBJ1-6,NA,CASSGRQGYNSPLHF,TGTGCCAGCAGTGGGCGACAGGGGTATAATTCACCCCTCCACTTT
NA,TRBV9,TRBJ1-1,NA,CASSVTSRQVNTEAFF,TGTGCCAGCAGCGTAACATCCCGACAGGTGAACACTGAAGCTTTCTTT
NA,TRBV7-2,TRBJ1-2,NA,CASSSRRGYTF,TGTGCCAGCAGCTCCCGGAGGGGCTACACCTTC
NA,TRBV15,TRBJ1-5,NA,CATSRSLRNQPQHF,TGTGCCACCAGCAGAAGTCTCAGGAATCAGCCCCAGCATTTT
NA,TRBV7-2,TRBJ1-2,NA,CASTPGQGAYGYTF,TGTGCCAGCACCCCAGGCCAAGGCGCCTATGGCTACACCTTC
NA,TRBV7-2,TRBJ2-2,NA,CASSSYVRNTGELFF,TGTGCCAGCAGTTCTTACGTCAGGAACACCGGGGAGCTGTTTTTT
TRBD1,TRBV4-1,TRBJ2-5,medium-sized,CASSRSTQGVSETQYF,TGCGCCAGCAGCCGCTCGACGCAGGGGGTATCAGAGACCCAGTACTTC
TRBD1,TRBV11-1,TRBJ2-5,NA,CASSSGQGPIGETQYF,TGTGCCAGCAGCTCCGGACAGGGGCCCATAGGAGAGACCCAGTACTTC
TRBD1,TRBV5-6,TRBJ2-5,NA,CASSSQGAVETQYF,TGTGCCAGCAGCTCTCAGGGGGCGGTTGAGACCCAGTACTTC
NA,TRBV11-2,TRBJ2-3,NA,CASSLVTTGDTQYF,TGTGCCAGCAGCCTAGTAACTACAGGAGATACGCAGTATTTT
TRBD1,TRBV10-3,TRBJ2-5,NA,CAVKRAGGGEETQYF,TGTGCCGTCAAGCGCGCAGGGGGTGGGGAAGAGACCCAGTACTTC
NA,TRBV18,TRBJ1-1,NA,CASSREMNTEAFF,TGTGCCAGTTCCCGAGAGATGAACACTGAAGCTTTCTTT
NA,TRBV19,TRBJ1-2,NA,CASSMNRMSGYTF,TGTGCCAGTAGTATGAACAGGATGAGTGGCTACACCTTC
NA,TRBV7-9,TRBJ2-1,NA,CASSLVQVGAEQFF,TGTGCCAGCAGCTTAGTACAGGTTGGCGCTGAGCAGTTCTTC
NA,TRBV5-4,TRBJ2-7,NA,CASSVQGLGPYEQYF,TGTGCCAGCAGCGTACAGGGTTTAGGGCCCTACGAGCAGTACTTC
NA,TRBV19,TRBJ1-1,NA,CASSPYPQGWTEAFF,TGTGCCAGTAGTCCCTACCCCCAGGGTTGGACTGAAGCTTTCTTT
TRBD1,TRBV5-1,TRBJ1-1,NA,CASSAGDRAVTEAFF,TGCGCCAGCAGCGCCGGGGACAGGGCGGTCACTGAAGCTTTCTTT